The 18 T cell receptor beta chains below all came from one sample that was sequenced in a study of cytomegalovirus exposure and HLA in healthy donors. The primer mix had 60 Vbeta and 13 Jbeta primers. TCRdb keeps only in-frame clones here, not all; method: immunoSEQ multiplex PCR. The sample shows about 190,000 clones, over 75% of them seen only once. The sequenced sample was PBMCs. The receptors stem from a man between 45 and 60 years old in good health and CMV-seronegative.

The V call is TRBV19, the J call TRBJ1-1, with 8 bases identical to TRBD1. Per germline, CDR1 LNHDA and CDR2 SQIVND (reference sequence). V lost 7 bases, J lost 0 bases, and 1 base stayed unmatched. The CDR3 consists of 13 residues. In nucleotides, the CDR3 is TGTGCCAGTAAGGGACAGGTGAACACTGAAGCTTTCTTT. Translated: CASKGQVNTEAFF.

This chain connects TRBV7-2 to TRBJ1-4, with D unresolved. CDR1 and CDR2 from the germline V gene are SGHTA and FQGNSA. The CDR3 spans 15 residues. V gave up 4 bases and J gave up 2 bases, with 11 bases separating them. The CDR3 DNA is TGTGCCAGCAGCTCTCGGTCCGGGACTAATGAAAAACTGTTTTTT. The encoded protein is CASSSRSGTNEKLFF.

This clone appeared a few times. This specimen includes other DNA sequences encoding the same CDR3. The chain combines TRBV30 with TRBJ2-5; D gene unclear. Trimming removed 5 bases from V and 0 bases from J, with 4 bases in between. CDR1 and CDR2 (germline): GTSNPN, SVGIG (reference sequence). The CDR3 runs to 11 residues. The CDR3 reads CAWSDQETQYF. The CDR3 region has the DNA TGTGCCTGGTCGGACCAAGAGACCCAGTACTTC.

This chain connects TRBV2 to TRBJ2-1, with 7 bases aligning to TRBD1. Germline assignment: CDR1 SNHLY and CDR2 FYNNEI. The CDR3 has 12 amino acids. Trimming at V came to 10 bases and at J to 4 bases, leaving 4 bases not matched to a gene. The CDR3 sequence is CATGDRYNEQFF. The DNA for the CDR3 is TGTGCCACCGGGGACAGATACAATGAGCAGTTCTTC.

This rearrangement joins TRBV10-3 to TRBJ1-1; no reliable D call. The V gene lost 8 bases and the J gene lost 0 bases, with 10 bases spanning the gap. CDR1 is ENHRY, CDR2 SYGVKD, per germline. The length of the CDR3 is 13 residues. The CDR3 spells CAISAGMNTEAFF. The CDR3 coding sequence is TGTGCCATCTCAGCGGGGATGAACACTGAAGCTTTCTTT.

This clone came up once. V and J are TRBV11-2 and TRBJ1-6, with D maybe TRBD1 (6 bases). This CDR3 is built from 17 residues. The germline V gene encodes CDR1 SGHAT and CDR2 FQNNGV. The V gene lost 3 bases and the J gene lost 10 bases, with 22 bases spanning the gap. CDR3 in DNA: TGTGCCAGCAGCTTCCCCCCAGGGGACCCTTTAAGGTCACCCCTCCACTTT. Its protein product is CASSFPPGDPLRSPLHF.

The genes are TRBV27 and TRBJ1-5, with 7 nucleotides matching TRBD1. CDR1 is MNHEY, CDR2 SMNVEV, per germline (reference sequence). The V gene end was trimmed by 3 bases and the J gene end by 4 bases; junction bases not matched to a gene: 3. The length of the CDR3 is 14 residues. As DNA, the CDR3 is TGTGCCAGCAGTTTTAGGGACAGAAATCAGCCCCAGCATTTT. Protein sequence: CASSFRDRNQPQHF.

Details on this clone: A read error may produce the germline difference seen at one junction end. The V call is TRBV7-9, the J call TRBJ1-1, with D possibly TRBD1 on 5 matching bases. Germline loops: CDR1 SEHNR, CDR2 FQNEAQ (reference sequence). The CDR3 sequence is 12 residues long. CDR3 amino acids: CSSSQGKTEAFF. CDR3 sequence (DNA): TGTTCCAGCAGCCAGGGAAAGACTGAAGCTTTCTTT. The full variable domain, completed using reference TRBV7-9 and TRBJ1-1, is DTGVSQNPRHKITKRGQNVTFRCDPISEHNRLYWYRQTLGQGPEFLTYFQNEAQLEKSRLLSDRFSAERPKGSFSTLEIQRTEQGDSAMYLCSSSQGKTEAFFGQGTRLTVV.

This clone has only one observation. The chain has TRBV7-9 and TRBJ2-5; perhaps TRBD1 as D (5 bases). The CDR3 contains 14 residues. Trimming stripped 3 bases from V and 0 bases from J, with 8 bases between. Germline V gives CDR1 SEHNR, CDR2 FQNEAQ (reference sequence). The CDR3 sequence: CASSFSGYQETQYF. In DNA, the CDR3 is TGTGCCAGCAGCTTTTCAGGGTACCAAGAGACCCAGTACTTC.

This clone has only one observation. The chain uses TRBV7-2 and TRBJ2-5; the D gene is possibly TRBD1 (5 bases). Germline CDR1 reads SGHTA; CDR2 reads FQGNSA. Trimming pared 7 bases from V and 4 bases from J, leaving 13 bases between. This CDR3 has 13 residues. The CDR3, as DNA: TGTGCCAGCATCCTCGGAAGGGGAGAGACCCAGTACTTC. This sequence encodes CASILGRGETQYF.

This clone was counted once. The genes are TRBV27 and TRBJ1-1, with unresolved D. The germline V gene encodes CDR1 MNHEY and CDR2 SMNVEV (reference sequence). The CDR3 loop spans 15 amino acids. V lost 5 bases to trimming and J lost 5 bases, with 18 bases between them. CDR3 region: CASSPPRRLVTEAFF. The CDR3 DNA is TGTGCCAGCAGTCCTCCACGGAGGTTGGTTACTGAAGCTTTCTTT.

The rearrangement uses TRBV4-1 and TRBJ1-2, with 7 bases fitting TRBD1. Germline V gives CDR1 MGHRA, CDR2 YSYEKL. CDR3 length: 15 residues. V lost 4 bases, J lost 1 base, and 6 bases stayed unmatched. CDR3 nucleotide sequence: TGCGCCAGCAGCCTTTCAGGACAGGATAACTATGGCTACACCTTC. Encoded protein: CASSLSGQDNYGYTF.

This rearrangement joins TRBV19 to TRBJ1-4; no clear D. Germline V gene lookup returns CDR1 LNHDA and CDR2 SQIVND (reference sequence). V was trimmed by 6 bases and J by 5 bases, leaving 13 bases between them. The CDR3 consists of 14 residues. CDR3 nucleotides: TGTGCCAGTAGGGCGGGTCTTTTAAATGAAAAACTGTTTTTT. Its protein is CASRAGLLNEKLFF.

This sequence joins TRBV7-9 and TRBJ1-1, with D unresolved. From germline, CDR1 is SEHNR and CDR2 FQNEAQ (reference sequence). The CDR3 consists of 11 residues. V lost 3 bases, J lost 7 bases, and 6 bases lay in between. The CDR3 spells CASSFLVEAFF. CDR3 bases: TGTGCCAGCAGCTTCTTAGTTGAAGCTTTCTTT.

The chain recombines TRBV6-1 with TRBJ1-5, with D unclear. The germline V gene has CDR1 MNHNS and CDR2 SASEGT. Trimming took 0 bases from V and 2 from J, leaving 11 bases between them. The CDR3 loop spans 16 amino acids. DNA of the CDR3: TGTGCCAGCAGTGAAGCGACAAAAAGTGGCAATCAGCCCCAGCATTTT. It is translated as CASSEATKSGNQPQHF.

The rearrangement uses TRBV19 and TRBJ2-3; 7 bases are a match to TRBD1. Germline V lookup: CDR1 LNHDA, CDR2 SQIVND (reference sequence). With V trimmed by 7 bases and J by 4 bases, 11 bases remained unmatched. This CDR3 has 15 residues. CDR3 DNA sequence: TGTGCCAGTACCCCCCGGGACAGTGCGTCAGATACGCAGTATTTT. It translates to CASTPRDSASDTQYF.

This chain uses TRBV19 with TRBJ1-6, with TRBD1 identical over 11 bases. Germline V gene lookup returns CDR1 LNHDA and CDR2 SQIVND (reference sequence). V trimming: 8 bases; J trimming: 6 bases; junction bases outside the gene matches: 3. The CDR3 runs to 14 residues. CDR3 in DNA: TGTGCCAGTTGGACAGGGGGCTTTAATTCACCCCTCCACTTT. Translating it yields CASWTGGFNSPLHF.

In its sample, this clone was seen a few times. This chain connects TRBV9 to TRBJ2-5; D gene unclear. The germline CDR1 and CDR2 sequences are SGDLS and YYNGEE. This CDR3 is built from 17 residues. Trimming took off 0 bases at V and 3 bases at J, with 18 bases between the two ends. DNA for the CDR3: TGTGCCAGCAGCGTAGATATCGGCGGCCTTCCTAAAGAGACCCAGTACTTC. This translates into CASSVDIGGLPKETQYF. The full variable domain, in which reference TRBV9 and TRBJ2-5 provide the parts outside the CDR3, is DSGVTQTPKHLITATGQRVTLRCSPRSGDLSVYWYQQSLDQGLQFLIQYYNGEERAKGNILERFSAQQFPDLHSELNLSSLELGDSALYFCASSVDIGGLPKETQYFGPGTRLLVL.